The clone carrying this T cell receptor beta chain was counted only a few times. Authors' data handling: Amplification of reference gene primers was used by the study to estimate nucleated cell counts. Here immunoSEQ multiplex PCR was the method, and the copy in TCRdb shows in-frame clones only, minus some. V and J calls and clone size are given by that table; D and trimming were obtained from the DNA. This sample carries some 300,000 clones, around nine tenths of them seen once, and the ten largest clones take 10% to 15%. The sample originates from a study of blood T cell repertoires in COVID-19. For the study at large: Acute-phase and convalescent COVID-19 samples originated in the United States, Italy and Spain. T cells, B-cell-depleted T cells, or PBMCs provided the cDNA or gDNA that served as material.

Seattle patients were enrolled during active infection and followed longitudinally. Germline loops: CDR1 MNHEY, CDR2 SVGAGI. The CDR3 contains 15 residues. Trimming took 6 bases from V and 2 from J; bases not matched to a gene: 8. This TCR came from a woman between 65 and 79 years old with COVID-19, enrolled during active disease. Material: peripheral blood. This rearrangement joins TRBV6-5 to TRBJ2-7; 9 nucleotides line up with TRBD2. CDR3 in amino acids: CASRGRLAGPYEQYF. CDR3 DNA sequence: TGTGCCAGCAGAGGAAGGCTAGCGGGGCCCTACGAGCAGTACTTC.